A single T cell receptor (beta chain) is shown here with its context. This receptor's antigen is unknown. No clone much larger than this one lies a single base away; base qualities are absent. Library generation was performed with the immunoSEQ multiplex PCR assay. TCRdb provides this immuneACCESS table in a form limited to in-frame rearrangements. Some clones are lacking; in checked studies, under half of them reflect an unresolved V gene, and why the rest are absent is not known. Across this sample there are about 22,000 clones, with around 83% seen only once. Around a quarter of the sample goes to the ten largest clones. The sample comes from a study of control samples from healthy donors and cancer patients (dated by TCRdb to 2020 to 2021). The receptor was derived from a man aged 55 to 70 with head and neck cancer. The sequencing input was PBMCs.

The nucleotide sequence reads as follows: TGTGCCAGCAGCCAAGTCCACGGAAATAATGAAAAACTGTTTTTT. This yields the protein CASSQVHGNNEKLFF. The rearranged segments are TRBV14 and TRBJ1-4; the D gene identity is not certain. Reading from cysteine to phenylalanine, the CDR3 counts 15 amino acids. The retained sequence is limited to the CDR3, 45 bases, with the frame set at the first base. V sheds 1 base and J sheds 4 bases, leaving 10 bases between their ends. The germline V gene specifies SGHDN as CDR1 and FVKESK as CDR2.